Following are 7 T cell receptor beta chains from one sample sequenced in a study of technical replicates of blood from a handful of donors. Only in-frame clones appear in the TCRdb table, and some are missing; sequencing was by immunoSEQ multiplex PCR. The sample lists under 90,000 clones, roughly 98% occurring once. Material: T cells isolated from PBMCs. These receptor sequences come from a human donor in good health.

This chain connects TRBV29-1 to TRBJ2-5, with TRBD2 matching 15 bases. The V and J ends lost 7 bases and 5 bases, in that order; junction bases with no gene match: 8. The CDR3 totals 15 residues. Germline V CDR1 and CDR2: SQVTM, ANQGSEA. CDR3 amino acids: CSGGGLAGGGETQYF. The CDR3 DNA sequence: TGCAGCGGGGGGGGACTAGCGGGAGGAGGGGAGACCCAGTACTTC.

CDR3 sequence reads: CASSHQADTQYF. DNA of the CDR3: TGTGCCAGCAGTCATCAGGCAGATACGCAGTATTTT. This sequence joins TRBV25-1 and TRBJ2-3; D remains unclear. CDR3 size: 12 residues. Germline values: CDR1 MGHDK, CDR2 SYGVNS. Trimming stripped 5 bases from V and 4 bases from J, with 7 bases between.

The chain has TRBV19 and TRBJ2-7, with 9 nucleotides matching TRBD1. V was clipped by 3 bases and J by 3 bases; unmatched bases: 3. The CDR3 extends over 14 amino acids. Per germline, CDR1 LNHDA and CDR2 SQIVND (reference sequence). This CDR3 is CASSIGTGLYEQYF. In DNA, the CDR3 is TGTGCCAGTAGTATTGGGACAGGGCTCTACGAGCAGTACTTC. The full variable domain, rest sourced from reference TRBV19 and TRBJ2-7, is DGGITQSPKYLFRKEGQNVTLSCEQNLNHDAMYWYRQDPGQGLRLIYYSQIVNDFQKGDIAEGYSVSREKKESFPLTVTSAQKNPTAFYLCASSIGTGLYEQYFGPGTRLTVT.

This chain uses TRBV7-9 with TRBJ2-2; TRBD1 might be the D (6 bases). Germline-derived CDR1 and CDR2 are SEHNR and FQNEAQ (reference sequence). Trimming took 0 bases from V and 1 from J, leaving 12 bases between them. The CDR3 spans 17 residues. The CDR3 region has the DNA TGTGCCAGCAGCTTAGCGCAGGGGCCGCAGAACACCGGGGAGCTGTTTTTT. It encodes CASSLAQGPQNTGELFF.

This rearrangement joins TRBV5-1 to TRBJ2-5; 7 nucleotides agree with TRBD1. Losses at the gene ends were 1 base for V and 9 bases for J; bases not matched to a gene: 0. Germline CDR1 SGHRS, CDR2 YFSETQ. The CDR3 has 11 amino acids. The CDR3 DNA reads TGCGCCAGCAGCTTGACAGGGGCCCAGTACTTC. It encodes CASSLTGAQYF.

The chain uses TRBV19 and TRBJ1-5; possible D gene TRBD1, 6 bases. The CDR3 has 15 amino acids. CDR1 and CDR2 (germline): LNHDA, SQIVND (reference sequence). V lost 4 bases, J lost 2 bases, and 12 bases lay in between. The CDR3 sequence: CASSTYRVGNQPQHF. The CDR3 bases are TGTGCCAGTAGTACGTACAGGGTAGGCAATCAGCCCCAGCATTTT.

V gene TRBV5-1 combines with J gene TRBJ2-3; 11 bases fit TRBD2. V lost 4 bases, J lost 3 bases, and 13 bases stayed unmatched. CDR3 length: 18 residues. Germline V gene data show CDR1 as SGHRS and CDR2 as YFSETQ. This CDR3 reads CASSTRPLAGEGTDTQYF. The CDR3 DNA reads TGCGCCAGCAGCACCCGGCCACTAGCGGGAGAGGGAACAGATACGCAGTATTTT. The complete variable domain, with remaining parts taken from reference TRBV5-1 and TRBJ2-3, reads KAGVTQTPRYLIKTRGQQVTLSCSPISGHRSVSWYQQTPGQGLQFLFEYFSETQRNKGNFPGRFSGRQFSNSRSEMNVSTLELGDSALYLCASSTRPLAGEGTDTQYFGPGTRLTVL.